These T cell receptor beta chains were read from a single sample in a study of blood T cells in healthy people across ages. Using its own MiXCR run on the 5' RACE reads, TCRdb lists one record per CDR3 protein. Seen here are 1,500,000 or so distinct CDR3 sequences, about 42% observed once, and the top ten hold around 4%. The specimen sequenced was blood. The receptors come from a woman aged 18-30 years in good health. Each CDR3 is given with its conserved first and last residue. Each record gives: CDR3 protein, CDR3 DNA, J gene, D gene, clone size, V gene. A D gene is named only where the DNA matches it firmly. Rows give clone size only sometimes, using once, few, many, or a class for an expanded clone.

CDR3aa: CASSAVGQPQETQYF
CDR3nt: TGTGCCAGCAGCGCGGTGGGACAGCCGCAAGAGACCCAGTACTTC
j_gene: TRBJ2-5
d_gene: TRBD1
abundance: .
v_gene: TRBV9

CDR3aa: CASSVVGWTEAFF
CDR3nt: TGTGCCAGCAGCGTAGTGGGTTGGACTGAAGCTTTCTTT
j_gene: TRBJ1-1
d_gene: .
abundance: .
v_gene: TRBV9

CDR3aa: CASSIPSAGAPLNTGELFF
CDR3nt: TGTGCCAGTAGTATTCCATCAGCGGGGGCCCCTTTGAACACCGGGGAGCTGTTTTTT
j_gene: TRBJ2-2
d_gene: TRBD2
abundance: .
v_gene: TRBV19

CDR3aa: CASSFGRGYGYTF
CDR3nt: TGTGCCAGCAGTTTCGGACGAGGCTATGGCTACACCTTC
j_gene: TRBJ1-2
d_gene: .
abundance: .
v_gene: TRBV12-3/TRBV12-4

CDR3aa: CSAGTPPNEKLFF
CDR3nt: TGCAGTGCGGGTACACCACCTAATGAAAAACTGTTTTTT
j_gene: TRBJ1-4
d_gene: .
abundance: .
v_gene: TRBV20-1

CDR3aa: CATRFRGNEQYF
CDR3nt: TGTGCCACACGGTTCAGGGGCAATGAGCAGTACTTC
j_gene: TRBJ2-5
d_gene: .
abundance: few
v_gene: TRBV6-1

CDR3aa: CASRLTSADTQYF
CDR3nt: TGTGCCAGCAGACTAACTAGCGCAGATACGCAGTATTTT
j_gene: TRBJ2-3
d_gene: TRBD2
abundance: .
v_gene: TRBV12-3/TRBV12-4

CDR3aa: CASSLGDSTPQHF
CDR3nt: TGTGCCAGCAGCTTGGGGGACAGTACACCCCAGCATTTT
j_gene: TRBJ1-5
d_gene: TRBD1
abundance: .
v_gene: TRBV5-5

CDR3aa: CAISESLNEQYF
CDR3nt: TGTGCCATCAGTGAGTCTTTGAATGAGCAGTACTTC
j_gene: TRBJ2-7
d_gene: .
abundance: .
v_gene: TRBV10-3

CDR3aa: CASSTPGRHYGYTF
CDR3nt: TGTGCCAGCAGCACACCGGGACGGCACTATGGCTACACCTTC
j_gene: TRBJ1-2
d_gene: .
abundance: few
v_gene: TRBV7-2

CDR3aa: CASSFTTGSSSYEQYF
CDR3nt: TGCGCCAGCAGCTTTACGACAGGCTCAAGCTCCTACGAGCAGTACTTC
j_gene: TRBJ2-7
d_gene: .
abundance: .
v_gene: TRBV4-1

CDR3aa: CASSLGTWTDGNYGYTF
CDR3nt: TGTGCCAGCAGCTTGGGAACGTGGACAGATGGGAACTATGGCTACACCTTC
j_gene: TRBJ1-2
d_gene: .
abundance: .
v_gene: TRBV11-2

CDR3aa: CASSQDDRGLLRNTIYF
CDR3nt: TGCGCCAGCAGCCAGGACGACAGGGGGCTTTTAAGAAACACCATATATTTT
j_gene: TRBJ1-3
d_gene: TRBD1
abundance: .
v_gene: TRBV4-1

CDR3aa: CASSPGTTKNIQYF
CDR3nt: TGTGCCAGCAGCCCCGGGACTACCAAAAACATTCAGTACTTC
j_gene: TRBJ2-4
d_gene: TRBD2
abundance: .
v_gene: TRBV7-2

CDR3aa: CASSFTDPTNEKLFF
CDR3nt: TGCGCCAGCAGCTTTACGGACCCAACTAATGAAAAACTGTTTTTT
j_gene: TRBJ1-4
d_gene: .
abundance: few
v_gene: TRBV5-1

CDR3aa: CASRLRGDGKLFF
CDR3nt: TGTGCCAGCAGGCTGCGTGGGGATGGAAAACTGTTTTTT
j_gene: TRBJ1-4
d_gene: .
abundance: .
v_gene: TRBV12-3/TRBV12-4

CDR3aa: CASSQVSGEDGYTF
CDR3nt: TGTGCCAGCAGCCAAGTCTCGGGAGAGGATGGCTACACCTTC
j_gene: TRBJ1-2
d_gene: .
abundance: .
v_gene: TRBV3-1

CDR3aa: CSARVSGTGTPNYGYTF
CDR3nt: TGCAGTGCTAGAGTTTCCGGGACAGGGACACCTAACTATGGCTACACCTTC
j_gene: TRBJ1-2
d_gene: TRBD1
abundance: .
v_gene: TRBV20-1

CDR3aa: CASSDAIRYEQYF
CDR3nt: TGTGCCAGCAGTGACGCCATACGCTACGAGCAGTACTTC
j_gene: TRBJ2-7
d_gene: .
abundance: .
v_gene: TRBV6-2/TRBV6-3

CDR3aa: CASSPSTGRGNTEAFF
CDR3nt: TGTGCCAGCAGCCCATCCACAGGGAGGGGGAACACTGAAGCTTTCTTT
j_gene: TRBJ1-1
d_gene: .
abundance: few
v_gene: TRBV6-6

CDR3aa: CASSPGECPSSYEQYF
CDR3nt: TGTGCCAGCAGTCCGGGGGAGTGCCCAAGCTCCTACGAGCAGTACTTC
j_gene: TRBJ2-7
d_gene: .
abundance: .
v_gene: TRBV25-1

CDR3aa: CASRTGFEETQYF
CDR3nt: TGTGCCAGCAGGACAGGGTTTGAGGAGACCCAGTACTTC
j_gene: TRBJ2-5
d_gene: TRBD1
abundance: .
v_gene: TRBV6-2/TRBV6-3

CDR3aa: CASSFYQTNPRGETQYF
CDR3nt: TGTGCCAGCAGCTTTTACCAAACCAACCCGCGAGGCGAGACCCAGTACTTC
j_gene: TRBJ2-5
d_gene: .
abundance: .
v_gene: TRBV7-2

CDR3aa: CASYGQGRNNEQFF
CDR3nt: TGTGCCAGCTACGGACAGGGCAGAAACAATGAGCAGTTCTTC
j_gene: TRBJ2-1
d_gene: TRBD1
abundance: .
v_gene: TRBV28

CDR3aa: CASTPGGGFGNSYNEQFF
CDR3nt: TGCGCCAGTACACCCGGGGGCGGCTTCGGAAACTCCTACAATGAGCAGTTCTTC
j_gene: TRBJ2-1
d_gene: .
abundance: few
v_gene: TRBV5-1

CDR3aa: CSVDHPGLAGETDTQYF
CDR3nt: TGCAGCGTTGATCACCCTGGACTAGCGGGAGAGACAGATACGCAGTATTTT
j_gene: TRBJ2-3
d_gene: TRBD2
abundance: few
v_gene: TRBV29-1

CDR3aa: CAIKRTGPSYGYTF
CDR3nt: TGTGCCATCAAGCGGACAGGGCCGAGCTATGGCTACACCTTC
j_gene: TRBJ1-2
d_gene: TRBD1
abundance: .
v_gene: TRBV10-3

CDR3aa: CASRQPSIGYTF
CDR3nt: TGTGCCAGCAGGCAGCCTTCAATTGGCTACACCTTC
j_gene: TRBJ1-2
d_gene: .
abundance: .
v_gene: TRBV6-5

CDR3aa: CASSQEGLASVYEQYF
CDR3nt: TGCGCCAGCAGCCAAGAGGGACTAGCGAGCGTCTACGAGCAGTACTTC
j_gene: TRBJ2-7
d_gene: TRBD2
abundance: few
v_gene: TRBV4-3

CDR3aa: CASSLFLAGTYNEQFF
CDR3nt: TGTGCCAGCAGCTTATTCCTTGCGGGGACATACAATGAGCAGTTCTTC
j_gene: TRBJ2-1
d_gene: .
abundance: few
v_gene: TRBV7-2

CDR3aa: CASSLKKGTGAEAFF
CDR3nt: TGTGCCAGCAGCTTAAAAAAGGGCACAGGTGCTGAAGCTTTCTTT
j_gene: TRBJ1-1
d_gene: .
abundance: few
v_gene: TRBV7-2

CDR3aa: CASSFGRGSLLNIQYF
CDR3nt: TGTGCCAGCAGCTTCGGCAGGGGAAGCCTACTAAACATTCAGTACTTC
j_gene: TRBJ2-4
d_gene: .
abundance: many
v_gene: TRBV7-2

CDR3aa: CASSYSSGGASEAFF
CDR3nt: TGTGCCAGCAGTTACTCATCCGGGGGCGCTTCTGAAGCTTTCTTT
j_gene: TRBJ1-1
d_gene: .
abundance: .
v_gene: TRBV6-5

CDR3aa: CSVEDRGASGNTIYF
CDR3nt: TGCAGCGTTGAAGATCGCGGTGCATCAGGAAACACCATATATTTT
j_gene: TRBJ1-3
d_gene: .
abundance: .
v_gene: TRBV29-1

CDR3aa: CSAPRDAVQETQYF
CDR3nt: TGCAGTGCCCCGCGGGACGCAGTGCAAGAGACCCAGTACTTC
j_gene: TRBJ2-5
d_gene: .
abundance: .
v_gene: TRBV20-1

CDR3aa: CASSQGDFGTQYF
CDR3nt: TGTGCCAGCAGCCAGGGGGATTTTGGGACCCAGTACTTC
j_gene: TRBJ2-5
d_gene: .
abundance: .
v_gene: TRBV3-1

CDR3aa: CASSSPDREVYNEQFF
CDR3nt: TGTGCCAGCAGCTCCCCTGACAGGGAGGTTTACAATGAGCAGTTCTTC
j_gene: TRBJ2-1
d_gene: .
abundance: .
v_gene: TRBV9

CDR3aa: CATSRGEFETGELFF
CDR3nt: TGTGCCACCAGCAGAGGTGAATTTGAGACCGGGGAGCTGTTTTTT
j_gene: TRBJ2-2
d_gene: .
abundance: few
v_gene: TRBV15

CDR3aa: CSARDPRGAGNTQYF
CDR3nt: TGCAGTGCTAGAGACCCCAGGGGGGCCGGGAATACGCAGTATTTT
j_gene: TRBJ2-3
d_gene: .
abundance: .
v_gene: TRBV20-1

CDR3aa: CASSSISGWIWETQYF
CDR3nt: TGTGCCAGCAGCTCAATTAGCGGGTGGATTTGGGAGACCCAGTACTTC
j_gene: TRBJ2-5
d_gene: TRBD2
abundance: few
v_gene: TRBV25-1

CDR3aa: CASSYELASNEQFF
CDR3nt: TGTGCCAGCAGTTACGAACTAGCGTCCAATGAGCAGTTCTTC
j_gene: TRBJ2-1
d_gene: TRBD2
abundance: .
v_gene: TRBV6-5